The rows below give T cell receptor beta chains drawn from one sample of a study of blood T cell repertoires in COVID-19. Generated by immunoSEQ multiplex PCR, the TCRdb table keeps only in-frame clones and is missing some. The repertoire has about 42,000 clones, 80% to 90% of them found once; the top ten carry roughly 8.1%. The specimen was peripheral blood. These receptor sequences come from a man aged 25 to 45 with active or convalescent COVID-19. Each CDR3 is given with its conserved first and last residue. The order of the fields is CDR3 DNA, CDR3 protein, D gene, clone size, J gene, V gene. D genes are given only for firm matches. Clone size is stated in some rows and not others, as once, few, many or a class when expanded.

cdr3_nt: TGTGCCAGCAGTTTGTCGAGGAGGCAGTTCTTC; cdr3_aa: CASSLSRRQFF; d_call: NA; clone_size: NA; j_call: TRBJ2-1; v_call: TRBV12-3/TRBV12-4
cdr3_nt: TGTGCCAGCAGCTTAGGGGGCAACTATGGCTACACCTTC; cdr3_aa: CASSLGGNYGYTF; d_call: NA; clone_size: NA; j_call: TRBJ1-2; v_call: TRBV13
cdr3_nt: TGTGCCAGCAGCGACAGGCCTATTAATTCACCCCTCCACTTT; cdr3_aa: CASSDRPINSPLHF; d_call: NA; clone_size: NA; j_call: TRBJ1-6; v_call: TRBV27
cdr3_nt: TGTGCCAGCAGCGTAGCACCAGACAGGGGGCATGCAGATACGCAGTATTTT; cdr3_aa: CASSVAPDRGHADTQYF; d_call: TRBD1; clone_size: NA; j_call: TRBJ2-3; v_call: TRBV9
cdr3_nt: TGTGCCAGCAGGGCGACAGGGGGGAGCACTGAAGCTTTCTTT; cdr3_aa: CASRATGGSTEAFF; d_call: TRBD1; clone_size: NA; j_call: TRBJ1-1; v_call: TRBV6-5
cdr3_nt: TGTGCCAGCAGCTTAGTTAAGGGCGGGGCTTTCTTT; cdr3_aa: CASSLVKGGAFF; d_call: NA; clone_size: NA; j_call: TRBJ1-1; v_call: TRBV11-2
cdr3_nt: TGTGCCTGGAGTGGACTAGCGGGGAGCTCCTACAATGAGCAGTTCTTC; cdr3_aa: CAWSGLAGSSYNEQFF; d_call: TRBD2; clone_size: NA; j_call: TRBJ2-1; v_call: TRBV30
cdr3_nt: TGTGCCAGCAGATCGCCGGGACAGGGTAATTCACCCCTCCACTTT; cdr3_aa: CASRSPGQGNSPLHF; d_call: TRBD1; clone_size: NA; j_call: TRBJ1-6; v_call: TRBV6-5
cdr3_nt: TGCGCCAGCAGCTTGGCGGCGGGAGGAGGGGAGACCCAGTACTTC; cdr3_aa: CASSLAAGGGETQYF; d_call: TRBD2; clone_size: NA; j_call: TRBJ2-5; v_call: TRBV5-1
cdr3_nt: TGTGCCAGCAGCTTACAGGGCAATGGCTACACCTTC; cdr3_aa: CASSLQGNGYTF; d_call: NA; clone_size: NA; j_call: TRBJ1-2; v_call: TRBV7-9
cdr3_nt: TGTGCCAGCAGCCAGACTAGCGGGGGCCGAAGGAATACGCAGTATTTT; cdr3_aa: CASSQTSGGRRNTQYF; d_call: TRBD2; clone_size: NA; j_call: TRBJ2-3; v_call: TRBV5-4
cdr3_nt: TGTGCCAGCAGCCCCTACAGTGGCGGGTGGGATGAGCAGTTCTTC; cdr3_aa: CASSPYSGGWDEQFF; d_call: NA; clone_size: NA; j_call: TRBJ2-1; v_call: TRBV13
cdr3_nt: TGTGCCAGCATCGGGGGAGTGATGGCGAACACTGAAGCTTTCTTT; cdr3_aa: CASIGGVMANTEAFF; d_call: NA; clone_size: NA; j_call: TRBJ1-1; v_call: TRBV5-5
cdr3_nt: TGTGCCAGCAGCTTAGATTCGGCAGGCGGAAACACCATATATTTT; cdr3_aa: CASSLDSAGGNTIYF; d_call: NA; clone_size: NA; j_call: TRBJ1-3; v_call: TRBV11-3
cdr3_nt: TGCGCCAGCAGCCCCGGGACTAGCGGGAACATTAATGAGCAGTTCTTC; cdr3_aa: CASSPGTSGNINEQFF; d_call: TRBD2; clone_size: NA; j_call: TRBJ2-1; v_call: TRBV5-1
cdr3_nt: TGTGCCACCAGCAGACCCCTAGCGGGGGGGCCACAAGATACGCAGTATTTT; cdr3_aa: CATSRPLAGGPQDTQYF; d_call: TRBD2; clone_size: NA; j_call: TRBJ2-3; v_call: TRBV15
cdr3_nt: TGTGCCTGGAGTGAACAGGGAAACACTGAAGCTTTCTTT; cdr3_aa: CAWSEQGNTEAFF; d_call: NA; clone_size: once; j_call: TRBJ1-1; v_call: TRBV30
cdr3_nt: TGTGCCAGCAGCCCATACGGGACACCTCTCGAGGCCAACGTCCTGACTTTC; cdr3_aa: CASSPYGTPLEANVLTF; d_call: NA; clone_size: NA; j_call: TRBJ2-6; v_call: TRBV7-9
cdr3_nt: TGTGCCAGCAGCAAGGACCCCCTTCAGGGAGCTTTCTTT; cdr3_aa: CASSKDPLQGAFF; d_call: NA; clone_size: NA; j_call: TRBJ1-1; v_call: TRBV11-2
cdr3_nt: TGTGCCAGCAGCCGCAATCCGGGACAGGGGGCCGGGGAGCTGTTTTTT; cdr3_aa: CASSRNPGQGAGELFF; d_call: TRBD1; clone_size: NA; j_call: TRBJ2-2; v_call: TRBV3-1/TRBV3-2
cdr3_nt: TGTGCCAGTAGCCAACAGGGGACTAACTATGGCTACACCTTC; cdr3_aa: CASSQQGTNYGYTF; d_call: TRBD1; clone_size: NA; j_call: TRBJ1-2; v_call: TRBV19
cdr3_nt: TGTGCCAGCAGCCGAGCGGGGGGGCCCTTCACAGATACGCAGTATTTT; cdr3_aa: CASSRAGGPFTDTQYF; d_call: TRBD2; clone_size: NA; j_call: TRBJ2-3; v_call: TRBV5-4
cdr3_nt: TGTGCCAGCAGCTCCTGGGCGTTCAATGAGCAGTTCTTC; cdr3_aa: CASSSWAFNEQFF; d_call: NA; clone_size: NA; j_call: TRBJ2-1; v_call: TRBV7-9
cdr3_nt: TGTGCCAGCAGGCCGGGACAGGCAATCCCTGCAACTAATGAAAAACTGTTTTTT; cdr3_aa: CASRPGQAIPATNEKLFF; d_call: TRBD1; clone_size: few; j_call: TRBJ1-4; v_call: TRBV7-8
cdr3_nt: TGTGCCAGCAGCCACGGGATGGGGTCCGTGGGCAATCAGCCCCAGCATTTT; cdr3_aa: CASSHGMGSVGNQPQHF; d_call: NA; clone_size: NA; j_call: TRBJ1-5; v_call: TRBV3-1/TRBV3-2
cdr3_nt: TGTGCCAGCAGCCAACAACAGAACCCCAATCAGCCCCAGCATTTT; cdr3_aa: CASSQQQNPNQPQHF; d_call: NA; clone_size: NA; j_call: TRBJ1-5; v_call: TRBV4-2
cdr3_nt: TGTGCCAGCAGCAACTCCAATGAGCAGTTCTTC; cdr3_aa: CASSNSNEQFF; d_call: NA; clone_size: NA; j_call: TRBJ2-1; v_call: TRBV7-3
cdr3_nt: TGCGCCAGTAGTCCGGGACTAGCGGGGTCCTACAATGAGCAGTTCTTC; cdr3_aa: CASSPGLAGSYNEQFF; d_call: TRBD2; clone_size: NA; j_call: TRBJ2-1; v_call: TRBV10-2
cdr3_nt: TGCGCCAGCAGCACAGGGGTAAAAATTGATGAGCAGTTCTTC; cdr3_aa: CASSTGVKIDEQFF; d_call: TRBD1; clone_size: once; j_call: TRBJ2-1; v_call: TRBV5-1
cdr3_nt: TGCAGCGTTGAAGATCAGGGGTATACGCAGTATTTT; cdr3_aa: CSVEDQGYTQYF; d_call: NA; clone_size: NA; j_call: TRBJ2-3; v_call: TRBV29-1
cdr3_nt: TGTGCCAGCAGTCCTGTCGAAGTAAGGAGCTCCTACGAGCAGTACTTC; cdr3_aa: CASSPVEVRSSYEQYF; d_call: NA; clone_size: few; j_call: TRBJ2-7; v_call: TRBV6-6
cdr3_nt: TGTGCCAGCAGCTTTTCAGGGGTCACCGGGGAGCTGTTTTTT; cdr3_aa: CASSFSGVTGELFF; d_call: NA; clone_size: NA; j_call: TRBJ2-2; v_call: TRBV5-8
cdr3_nt: TGCGCCAGCACTCGATCCGAGACACTTAACACCGGGGAGCTGTTTTTT; cdr3_aa: CASTRSETLNTGELFF; d_call: NA; clone_size: NA; j_call: TRBJ2-2; v_call: TRBV10-2
cdr3_nt: TGTGCCACCAGTGATTTGCAGACTAGCGGGAGGGGGTCCTACAATGAGCAGTTCTTC; cdr3_aa: CATSDLQTSGRGSYNEQFF; d_call: TRBD2; clone_size: NA; j_call: TRBJ2-1; v_call: TRBV24-1
cdr3_nt: TGCGCCAGCAGCTTGGTTGGGGGCCCGGCAGATACGCAGTATTTT; cdr3_aa: CASSLVGGPADTQYF; d_call: NA; clone_size: NA; j_call: TRBJ2-3; v_call: TRBV5-1
cdr3_nt: TGTGCCAGTAGGCTCGGGACAGGGAGAAACACCGGGGAGCTGTTTTTT; cdr3_aa: CASRLGTGRNTGELFF; d_call: TRBD1; clone_size: NA; j_call: TRBJ2-2; v_call: TRBV19
cdr3_nt: TGTGCCAGCAGCTTAGCGAGCGACAGCAATCAGCCCCAGCATTTT; cdr3_aa: CASSLASDSNQPQHF; d_call: NA; clone_size: once; j_call: TRBJ1-5; v_call: TRBV7-9